A selection of T cell receptor beta chains follows, all from one sample in a study of shared clonotypes between healthy human individuals. TCRdb's table, derived via immunoSEQ multiplex PCR, lists solely in-frame clones and lacks some. The sample consists of about 2.2 million clones, about 94% of them appearing once. The sample consisted of naive CD8+ T cells from PBMCs. The receptors were gathered from a young man in good health. Some clones in this sample may be carry-over from other donors' samples. Each CDR3 is given with its conserved first and last residue. D genes are given only for firm matches. Rows give clone size only sometimes, using once, few, many, or a class for an expanded clone.

j_call | cdr3_length | d_call | v_call | clone_size | cdr3_nt | cdr3_aa
TRBJ1-1 | 15 | . | TRBV25-1 | . | TGTGCCAGCAGTGCAATAGGGGGGCAAGGCACTGAAGCTTTCTTT | CASSAIGGQGTEAFF
TRBJ2-2 | 16 | TRBD1 | TRBV27 | . | TGTGCCAGCAGACCTACTGGACAGGGGGCGCCTGGGGAGCTGTTTTTT | CASRPTGQGAPGELFF
TRBJ1-1 | 15 | . | TRBV2 | . | TGTGCCAGCAGTGATCAACCATCATACGTCGGTGAAGCTTTCTTT | CASSDQPSYVGEAFF
TRBJ2-3 | 16 | TRBD2 | TRBV4-1 | once | TGCGCCAGCAGCCCAAAGGCGGGGGTGGGCACAGATACGCAGTATTTT | CASSPKAGVGTDTQYF
TRBJ2-5 | 18 | . | TRBV5-8 | . | TGTGCCAGCAGCTGGGAGGTCGGCGCAGAGATTTTCCAAGAGACCCAGTACTTC | CASSWEVGAEIFQETQYF
TRBJ2-7 | 15 | TRBD2 | TRBV4-3 | . | TGCGCCAGCAGCCTTAGACTAGCGGAACAATACGAGCAGTACTTC | CASSLRLAEQYEQYF
TRBJ2-1 | 14 | . | TRBV28 | . | TGTGCCAGCAGTCCTCGGGGTCAACCGTTGGGTCCGTTCTTC | CASSPRGQPLGPFF
TRBJ1-1 | 14 | TRBD1 | TRBV27 | once | TGTGCCAGCAGTTCTCTGGACAGGGGCACTGAAGCTTTCTTT | CASSSLDRGTEAFF
TRBJ2-7 | 14 | TRBD2 | TRBV5-4 | . | TGTGCCAGCAGCCGACTAGCGGGCTCCTACGAGCAGTACTTC | CASSRLAGSYEQYF
TRBJ2-5 | 17 | . | TRBV4-2 | . | TGTGCCAGCAGCCAAGAGGGCCCACCGATAATCCAAGAGACCCAGTACTTC | CASSQEGPPIIQETQYF
TRBJ1-4 | 17 | . | TRBV28 | . | TGTGCCAGCAGTACCCCGGCAGGACCCACAACTAATGAAAAACTGTTTTTT | CASSTPAGPTTNEKLFF
TRBJ2-7 | 10 | . | TRBV27 | . | TGTGCCAGCAGCCTATACGAGCAGTACTTC | CASSLYEQYF
TRBJ2-7 | 14 | TRBD1 | TRBV4-1 | . | TGCGCCAGCAGCCCGGACAGGGCCGGGTACGAGCAGTACTTC | CASSPDRAGYEQYF
TRBJ1-5 | 14 | TRBD1 | TRBV11-2 | . | TGTGCCAGCAGCTTGGACAGGGGAGAGCAGCCCCAGCATTTT | CASSLDRGEQPQHF
TRBJ2-1 | 13 | . | TRBV2 | . | TGTGCCAGCAGACCCGGGGGCGAGGTTGAGCAGTTCTTC | CASRPGGEVEQFF
TRBJ2-1 | 15 | TRBD2 | TRBV19 | . | TGTGCCAGTAGTCCCGGACTAGCGGGAAAGGGTGAGCAGTTCTTC | CASSPGLAGKGEQFF
TRBJ2-3 | 12 | TRBD2 | TRBV7-9 | . | TGTGCCGTAGCGGGGTACACAGATACGCAGTATTTT | CAVAGYTDTQYF
TRBJ2-3 | 17 | . | TRBV28 | . | TGTGCCAGCAGAAAACCTGGAAGGGGAGAGGGGGCAGATACGCAGTATTTT | CASRKPGRGEGADTQYF
TRBJ1-5 | 15 | . | TRBV6-5 | . | TGTGCCAGCAGCCCCGGGTACGGCAGCAATCAGCCCCAGCATTTT | CASSPGYGSNQPQHF